The sequence of this T cell receptor (beta chain) was determined in a study of blood T cell repertoires in COVID-19. Study-level background: The samples span acute and convalescent COVID-19 from the United States, Italy and Spain. T cells, B-cell-depleted T cells, or PBMCs supplied cDNA or gDNA.

This CDR3 has 21 residues. In germline, CDR1 is SGHTA, CDR2 FQGTGA. Trimming cost V 5 bases and J 6 bases; bases outside gene matches: 25. Authors' analysis steps: Amplifying reference gene primers gave estimates of nucleated cell counts. Clones were sequenced by immunoSEQ multiplex PCR, and TCRdb holds only the in-frame ones, with some missing. V and J calls and clone size come straight from that table; D and trimming were deduced from the DNA. The table includes more than 100,000 clones, roughly 90% detected once. The sequence was collected from a man aged 35-49 years with acute or convalescent COVID-19. The V gene is TRBV7-3, the J gene TRBJ2-1; 10 bases are a match to TRBD2. The sample taken for sequencing was peripheral blood. The CDR3 nucleotides read TGTGCCAGCAGCCCCCACCCACTACTAGCGGGGATTGACTTTTTTGGCAATGAGCAGTTCTTC. Translation: CASSPHPLLAGIDFFGNEQFF.